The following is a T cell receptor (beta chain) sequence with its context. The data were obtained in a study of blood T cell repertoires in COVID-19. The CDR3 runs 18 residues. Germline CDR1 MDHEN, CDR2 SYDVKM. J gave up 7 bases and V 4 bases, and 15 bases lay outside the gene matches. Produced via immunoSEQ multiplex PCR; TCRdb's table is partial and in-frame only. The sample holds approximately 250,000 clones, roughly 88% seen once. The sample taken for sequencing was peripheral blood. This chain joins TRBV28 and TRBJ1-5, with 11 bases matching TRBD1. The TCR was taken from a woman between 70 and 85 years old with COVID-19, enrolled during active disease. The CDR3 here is CASSSLIFGTGGQQPQHF. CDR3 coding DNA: TGTGCCAGCAGTTCCTTAATATTCGGGACAGGGGGTCAACAGCCCCAGCATTTT.